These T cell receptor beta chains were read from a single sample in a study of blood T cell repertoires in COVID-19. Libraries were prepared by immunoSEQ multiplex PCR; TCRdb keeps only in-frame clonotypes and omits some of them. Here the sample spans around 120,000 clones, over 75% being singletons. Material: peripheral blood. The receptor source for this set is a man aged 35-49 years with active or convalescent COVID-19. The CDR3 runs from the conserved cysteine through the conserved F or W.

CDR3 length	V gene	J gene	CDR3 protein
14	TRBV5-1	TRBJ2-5	CASSSPSGVETQYF
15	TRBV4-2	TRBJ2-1	CASSQDSTGYNEQFF
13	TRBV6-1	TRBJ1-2	CASSEQAPYGYTF
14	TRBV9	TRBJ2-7	CASSVEGGTYEQYF
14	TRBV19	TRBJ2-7	CASSIGGGVYEQYF
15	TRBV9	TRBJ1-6	CASSVASGYPSPLHF
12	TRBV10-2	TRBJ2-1	CASSESPGAQFF
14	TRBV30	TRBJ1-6	CAWRMTGENSPLHF
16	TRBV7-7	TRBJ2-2	CASSLTGGPNTGELFF
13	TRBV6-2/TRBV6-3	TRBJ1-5	CASSAGGNQPQHF
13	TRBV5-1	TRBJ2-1	CASQTSSYNEQFF
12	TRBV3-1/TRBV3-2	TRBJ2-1	CASSQGWDSWLF
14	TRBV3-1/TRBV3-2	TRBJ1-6	CASSQGQDDSPLHF
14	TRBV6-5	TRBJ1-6	CASRSTGKGSPLHF
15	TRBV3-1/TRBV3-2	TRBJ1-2	CASSRTKAGDYGYTF
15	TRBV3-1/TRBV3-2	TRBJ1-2	CASSQDGTGWYGYTF
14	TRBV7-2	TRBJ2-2	CASSLVTATGELFF
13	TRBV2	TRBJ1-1	CASTQGPMAEAFF
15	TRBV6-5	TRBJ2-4	CASRGGDSGSHIQYF
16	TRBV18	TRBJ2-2	CASSPDNRMNTGELFF
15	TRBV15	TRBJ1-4	CATSRPEMSDEKLFF
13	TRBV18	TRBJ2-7	CASSALTGEEQYF
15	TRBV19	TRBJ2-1	CASSMAGQGNNEQFF
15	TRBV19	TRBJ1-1	CASRGGNRGNTEAFF
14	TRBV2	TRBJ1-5	CASSEGQRNQPQHF
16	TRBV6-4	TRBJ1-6	CASINRPQPNNSPLHF
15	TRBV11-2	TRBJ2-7	CASSLSGTRSYEQYF
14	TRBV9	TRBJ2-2	CASSPRGNTGELFF
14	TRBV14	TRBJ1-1	CASSQILVQGAVFF
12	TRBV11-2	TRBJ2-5	CASSLQQETQYF
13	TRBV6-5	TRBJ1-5	CASGTGGNQPQHF
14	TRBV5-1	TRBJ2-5	CASNRDRGGKTQYF
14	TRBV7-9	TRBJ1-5	CASSSAGNSQPQHF
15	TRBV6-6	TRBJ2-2	CASSRDSLNTGELFF
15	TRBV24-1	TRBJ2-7	CATRSCPGTGYEQYF
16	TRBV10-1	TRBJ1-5	CASSGAHIPRNQPQHF
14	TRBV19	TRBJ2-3	CASRDSPGSGTQYF
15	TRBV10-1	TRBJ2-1	CASSGLAGVNNEQFF
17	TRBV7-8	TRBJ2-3	CASSGRWDRDYTDTQYF
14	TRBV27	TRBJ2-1	CASSSTGSYNEQFF
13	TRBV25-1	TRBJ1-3	CASSPGGGNTIYF
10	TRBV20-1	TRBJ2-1	CSAERGEQFF
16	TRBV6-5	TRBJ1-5	CASSYSRGKGNQPQHF
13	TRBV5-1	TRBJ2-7	CVSSQPQGSEQYF
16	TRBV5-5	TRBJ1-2	CASSPSPGTGEGGYTF
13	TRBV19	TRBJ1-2	CASSLKRPHGYTF
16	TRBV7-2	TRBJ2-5	CASSLRSGTGAETQYF
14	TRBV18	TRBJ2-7	CASSSRTGNYEQYF
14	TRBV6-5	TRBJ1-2	CASRRTGGLYGYTF
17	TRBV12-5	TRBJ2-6	CASGSDRSSSGANVLTF
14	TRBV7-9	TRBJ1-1	CASSYGTGVTEAFF
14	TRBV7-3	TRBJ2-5	CASSPGTSQETQYF
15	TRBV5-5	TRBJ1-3	CASRTGQGGGNTIYF
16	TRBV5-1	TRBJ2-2	CASSFGQGVGTGELFF
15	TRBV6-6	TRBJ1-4	CASCITGQGGEKLFF
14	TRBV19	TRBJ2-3	CASSKGRPGDTQYF
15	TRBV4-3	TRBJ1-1	CASSLFRGMGGEAFF
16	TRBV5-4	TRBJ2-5	CASSPALAGGGETQYF
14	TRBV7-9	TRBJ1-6	CASGRDGHNSPLHF
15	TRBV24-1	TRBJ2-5	CATSDPRQTQETQYF